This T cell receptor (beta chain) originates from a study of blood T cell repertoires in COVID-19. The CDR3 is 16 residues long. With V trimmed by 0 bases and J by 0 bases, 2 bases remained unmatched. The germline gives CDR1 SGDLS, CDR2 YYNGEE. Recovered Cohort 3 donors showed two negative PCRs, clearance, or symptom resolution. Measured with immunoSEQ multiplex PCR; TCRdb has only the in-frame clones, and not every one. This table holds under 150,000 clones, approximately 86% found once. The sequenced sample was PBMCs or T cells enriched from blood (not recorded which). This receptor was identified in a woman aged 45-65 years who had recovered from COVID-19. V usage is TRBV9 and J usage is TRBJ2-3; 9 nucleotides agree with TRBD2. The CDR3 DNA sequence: TGTGCCAGCAGCGTAGCCAGCGGGGGGAGCACAGATACGCAGTATTTT. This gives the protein CASSVASGGSTDTQYF.